This T cell receptor beta chain was identified in a study of blood T cell repertoires in COVID-19. The overall study: PBMCs, B-cell-depleted T cells, or T cells provided the cDNA or gDNA that made up the material.

The authors' processing: Amplification from reference gene primers served as the basis for estimated nucleated cell counts. TCRdb's copy holds only in-frame clones and misses some; the assay was immunoSEQ multiplex PCR. For V, J and clone size, that table is used; D and trimming come from the DNA. This table has more than 45,000 clones, approximately 83% appearing once. J gave up 0 bases and V 2 bases, and 14 bases lay outside the gene matches. This CDR3 region has 19 residues. The germline V gene has CDR1 SGHRS and CDR2 YFSETQ. Input material: peripheral blood. The TCR sequence derives from an elderly woman with acute or convalescent COVID-19. This chain uses TRBV5-1 with TRBJ1-1; 9 bases map to TRBD1. In DNA, the CDR3 is TGCGCCAGCAGCTTCTCACTGGGAGGACAGGGGTTGATGAACACTGAAGCTTTCTTT. Translating gives CASSFSLGGQGLMNTEAFF.